This is a list of T cell receptor beta chains from one sample in a study of blood T cell repertoires in COVID-19. Method: immunoSEQ multiplex PCR; TCRdb's copy keeps in-frame clones and lacks some. The sample includes around 620,000 clones, about nine tenths of them seen just once. The sample taken for sequencing was peripheral blood. The receptor set was obtained from a woman younger than 35 with acute or convalescent COVID-19. The CDR3 runs from the conserved cysteine through the conserved F or W. Fields, in order: J gene, D gene, V gene, clone size, CDR3 protein, CDR3 DNA. D genes are given only for firm matches. Clone size appears in some rows only: once, few, many, or a class for an expanded clone.

TRBJ1-2 - TRBV7-3 - CASSRWTDNYGYTF TGTGCCAGCAGTCGGTGGACAGATAACTATGGCTACACCTTC
TRBJ1-1 - TRBV14 - CASSFQRGTEAFF TGTGCCAGCAGCTTCCAGCGGGGGACTGAAGCTTTCTTT
TRBJ2-7 TRBD1 TRBV11-2 - CASSVGQPYEQYF TGTGCCAGCAGCGTGGGACAGCCCTACGAGCAGTACTTC
TRBJ1-6 TRBD1 TRBV5-1 - CASSSARTGGSSPLHF TGCGCCAGCAGCTCGGCCAGGACAGGGGGAAGTTCACCCCTCCACTTT
TRBJ1-1 - TRBV6-5 once CASSSPRGVKAFF TGTGCCAGCAGTTCCCCCCGGGGGGTAAAAGCTTTCTTT
TRBJ1-5 - TRBV7-8 - CASSFQGTQPQHF TGTGCCAGCAGCTTCCAGGGTACGCAGCCCCAGCATTTT
TRBJ2-3 - TRBV4-1 - CASYSTDTQYF TGCGCCAGCTACTCCACAGATACGCAGTATTTT
TRBJ2-7 - TRBV19 - CASSIDLGYEQYF TGTGCCAGTAGTATAGATCTCGGGTACGAGCAGTACTTC
TRBJ1-3 - TRBV21-1 - CASSMTGMGNTIYF TGTGCCAGCAGCATGACAGGTATGGGAAACACCATATATTTT
TRBJ1-2 - TRBV5-1 - CASSLDGFYGYTF TGCGCCAGCAGCTTGGATGGCTTCTATGGCTACACCTTC
TRBJ2-2 - TRBV9 - CASSVGGATNTGELFF TGTGCCAGCAGCGTCGGCGGGGCTACGAACACCGGGGAGCTGTTTTTT
TRBJ1-1 TRBD1 TRBV18 - CASSLGTVLNTEAFF TGTGCCAGCTCACTCGGGACAGTACTAAACACTGAAGCTTTCTTT
TRBJ1-5 - TRBV2 - CASRDRTVHQPQHF TGTGCCAGCAGAGATCGGACAGTTCATCAGCCCCAGCATTTT
TRBJ1-5 TRBD1 TRBV18 - CASSPRGGQGKHQPQHF TGTGCCAGCTCACCACGGGGGGGACAGGGAAAACATCAGCCCCAGCATTTT
TRBJ1-1 - TRBV5-6 - CASSTTVTEAFF TGTGCCAGCAGCACGACAGTCACTGAAGCTTTCTTT
TRBJ2-7 - TRBV2 - CASSLSSWQYF TGTGCCAGCAGTTTATCTAGTTGGCAGTACTTC
TRBJ2-7 TRBD2 TRBV9 - CASSASTSGGTYEQYF TGTGCCAGCAGCGCCTCGACTAGCGGGGGAACCTACGAGCAGTACTTC
TRBJ2-1 - TRBV27 - CASSPGGLNNEQFF TGTGCCAGCAGCCCGGGGGGCCTAAACAATGAGCAGTTCTTC
TRBJ2-5 - TRBV14 - CASSQDLRTARTGETQYF TGTGCCAGCAGCCAAGATTTGAGGACGGCTAGGACGGGGGAGACCCAGTACTTC
TRBJ1-2 - TRBV28 - CASSLDVGGYGYTF TGTGCCAGCAGTTTAGACGTGGGGGGGTATGGCTACACCTTC
TRBJ1-2 TRBD1 TRBV7-9 - CASSWRRTGDYGYTF TGTGCCAGCAGCTGGAGGCGCACAGGGGACTATGGCTACACCTTC
TRBJ2-1 - TRBV21-1 - CASRVRGSSYNEQFF TGTGCCAGCAGGGTCAGGGGTTCATCCTACAATGAGCAGTTCTTC
TRBJ1-1 - TRBV6-1 - CASSERGNTEAFF TGTGCCAGCAGTGAGCGGGGGAACACTGAAGCTTTCTTT
TRBJ1-2 - TRBV29-1 - CSVAGEGYTF TGCAGCGTTGCAGGGGAGGGCTACACCTTC
TRBJ1-2 TRBD1 TRBV29-1 - CGTGDGYTF TGCGGCACAGGGGATGGCTACACCTTC